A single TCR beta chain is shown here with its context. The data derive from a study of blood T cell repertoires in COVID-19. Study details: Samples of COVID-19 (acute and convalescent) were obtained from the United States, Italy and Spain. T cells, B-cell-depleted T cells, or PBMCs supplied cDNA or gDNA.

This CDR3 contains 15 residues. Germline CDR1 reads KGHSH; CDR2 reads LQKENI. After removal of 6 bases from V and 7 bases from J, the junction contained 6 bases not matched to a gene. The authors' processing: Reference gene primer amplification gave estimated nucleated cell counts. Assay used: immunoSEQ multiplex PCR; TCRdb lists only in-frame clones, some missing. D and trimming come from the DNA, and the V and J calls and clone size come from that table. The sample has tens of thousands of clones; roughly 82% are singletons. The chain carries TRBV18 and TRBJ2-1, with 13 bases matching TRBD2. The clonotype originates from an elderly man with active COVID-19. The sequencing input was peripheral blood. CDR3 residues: CASSPGLAGDNEQFF. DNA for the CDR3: TGTGCCAGCTCCCCAGGACTAGCGGGAGATAATGAGCAGTTCTTC.